This T cell receptor (beta chain) is from a study of blood T cell repertoires in COVID-19. The trim removed 6 bases at V and 9 bases at J, leaving 8 bases unmatched. This CDR3 region has 14 residues. CDR1 is MNHEY and CDR2 is SMNVEV in the germline V gene (reference sequence). Only in-frame clones appear in the TCRdb table, and some are missing; sequencing was by immunoSEQ multiplex PCR. The data hold under 400,000 clones, with roughly 86% observed a single time. The genes are TRBV27 and TRBJ1-6; TRBD1 matches at 7 bases. Material: PBMCs or T cells enriched from blood (not recorded which). The TCR sequence derives from a woman aged 25 to 39 who had been exposed to COVID-19. DNA for the CDR3: TGTGCCAGCAGCAACAGGGGATTCAGTTCACCCCTCCACTTT. It codes for CASSNRGFSSPLHF.